The 28 T cell receptor beta chains presented below share a single source sample, sequenced in a study of blood T cell repertoires in COVID-19 (dated by TCRdb to the early 2020s). Library preparation was by the immunoSEQ multiplex PCR assay. This is the immuneACCESS table as TCRdb keeps it, with only in-frame sequences that have V and J called. A part of the clones is gone; compared with another copy, unresolved V genes explain less than half, and the rest is unexplained. The sample table records about 270,000 clones; approximately 90% of these occur just once. The ten most abundant clones make up 2.8% of the sample. Sequencing input: PBMCs or T cells enriched from blood (not recorded which). The receptors come from a man aged 35-49 years who had been exposed to COVID-19.

The V and J genes are TRBV2 and TRBJ2-7; 9 bases align to TRBD2. V shed 1 base, J shed 0 bases, and the junction held 1 base outside the gene matches. CDR1 SNHLY and CDR2 FYNNEI come from the germline V gene. The CDR3 runs 15 residues. The CDR3 coding sequence is TGTGCCAGCAGTGAAGGGACTAGCGCCTCCTACGAGCAGTACTTC. It encodes CASSEGTSASYEQYF.

The J gene is TRBJ2-5, the V gene TRBV2, with 7 bases aligning to TRBD2. V shed 10 bases, J shed 5 bases, and the junction held 13 bases outside the gene matches. Germline assignment: CDR1 SNHLY and CDR2 FYNNEI. CDR3 size: 14 residues. CDR3 sequence reads: CATIHSGGWETQYF. As DNA, the CDR3 is TGTGCCACCATCCATTCGGGGGGATGGGAGACCCAGTACTTC.

The genes are TRBV3-1 (or the pseudogene TRBV3-2) and TRBJ1-2; 8 positions agree with TRBD1. After removal of 5 bases from V and 6 bases from J, the junction contained 5 bases not matched to a gene. This CDR3 has 13 amino acids. Germline lookup yields CDR1 LGHDT and CDR2 YNNKEL (reference sequence). CDR3 sequence: CASSGQGGDGYTF. As DNA, the CDR3 is TGTGCCAGCAGCGGACAGGGTGGGGATGGCTACACCTTC.

The chain employs TRBV3-1 (or the pseudogene TRBV3-2) and TRBJ2-7; D ambiguous. V lost 3 bases, J lost 3 bases, and 24 bases lay in between. Germline CDR1 reads LGHDT; CDR2 reads YNNKEL (reference sequence). This CDR3 contains 18 residues. The CDR3 sequence is CASSHGAQVSRWYYEQYF. CDR3 nucleotide sequence: TGTGCCAGCAGCCACGGCGCCCAAGTTTCGCGGTGGTACTACGAGCAGTACTTC.

In DNA form, the CDR3 reads TGTGCCAGCAGTGACGACAGGGTTGGCACTGAAGCTTTCTTT. Translation: CASSDDRVGTEAFF. This chain connects TRBV25-1 to TRBJ1-1, with TRBD1 identical over 7 bases. V was pared by 3 bases and J by 4 bases, with 5 bases of the junction left unmatched. This CDR3 has 14 amino acids. Germline V gene lookup returns CDR1 MGHDK and CDR2 SYGVNS.

The CDR3, as DNA: TGTGCCAGCAGAATAGACAGGAACACTGAAGCTTTCTTT. Protein product: CASRIDRNTEAFF. The chain has TRBV12-3 or TRBV12-4 and TRBJ1-1; tentative D call: TRBD1 (5 bases). The V end lost 6 bases, the J end lost 1 base, and 9 bases lay between the germline ends. CDR3 length: 13 amino acids.

The chain uses TRBV12-3 or TRBV12-4 and TRBJ1-5, with 7 bases fitting TRBD1. The CDR3 is 13 amino acids. The ends lost 6 bases at V and 7 bases at J; junction bases unmatched: 6. CDR3 sequence reads: CASRGTETQPQHF. The CDR3 nucleotides are TGTGCCAGCAGGGGGACAGAGACCCAGCCCCAGCATTTT.

The DNA for the CDR3 is TGTGCCTGGAGTGTAGCTAGTAATGAAAAACTGTTTTTT. Translating it yields CAWSVASNEKLFF. This chain uses TRBV30 with TRBJ1-4, with unresolved D. V was clipped by 0 bases and J by 4 bases, with 6 bases between them. The length of the CDR3 is 13 residues. Germline lookup yields CDR1 GTSNPN and CDR2 SVGIG (reference sequence).

The chain has TRBV23-1 and TRBJ1-1; D possibly corresponds to TRBD1 (5 bases). Being an ORF, TRBV23-1 has a function that is uncertain. V was trimmed by 6 bases and J by 1 base, leaving 9 bases between them. The CDR3 consists of 13 residues. DNA of the CDR3: TGCGCCAGCAGGGGGGAGGGGAACACTGAAGCTTTCTTT. Amino acids: CASRGEGNTEAFF.

The rearrangement joins TRBV6-1 to TRBJ1-1; D gene uncertain. Germline loops: CDR1 MNHNS, CDR2 SASEGT. V lost 2 bases and J 1 base, leaving 14 bases between the germline ends. The CDR3 sequence is 16 residues long. Written as DNA, the CDR3 is TGTGCCAGCAGTGAATTTAGAGATACAGCGAACACTGAAGCTTTCTTT. Translation: CASSEFRDTANTEAFF.

The rearrangement uses TRBV7-6 and TRBJ1-4, with TRBD1 matching 7 bases. The CDR3 is made up of 15 amino acids. Germline CDR1 and CDR2: SGHVS and FNYEAQ. The V gene end was trimmed by 1 base and the J gene end by 8 bases; junction bases not matched to a gene: 7. The CDR3: CASSLVSRGNEKLFF. In DNA, the CDR3 is TGTGCCAGCAGCTTAGTCTCCAGGGGGAACGAAAAACTGTTTTTT.

The V and J genes are TRBV6-1 and TRBJ1-3; D remains unclear. The germline gives CDR1 MNHNS, CDR2 SASEGT. This CDR3 has 16 amino acids. Trimming cost V 0 bases and J 2 bases, with 11 bases left between them. CDR3 bases: TGTGCCAGCAGTGAAGCATCTTTTAATGCTGGAAACACCATATATTTT. It translates to CASSEASFNAGNTIYF.

This chain uses TRBV6-1 with TRBJ1-3; D unclear. V was shortened by 3 bases and J by 0 bases, with 9 bases between the two germline ends. Looked up from germline, CDR1 is MNHNS and CDR2 is SASEGT. The CDR3 length is 15 residues. This CDR3 reads CASSDRPNSGNTIYF. In nucleotides, the CDR3 is TGTGCCAGCAGTGACAGGCCGAACTCTGGAAACACCATATATTTT.

V gene TRBV19 combines with J gene TRBJ2-7; tentative D call: TRBD1 (6 bases). Germline V lookup: CDR1 LNHDA, CDR2 SQIVND (reference sequence). Trimming left V 4 bases short and J 6 bases short, with 13 bases between. CDR3 length: 13 residues. DNA for the CDR3: TGTGCCAGTAGTAGAGGAACAGGGCTCGAGCAGTACTTC. This encodes CASSRGTGLEQYF.

This chain links TRBV5-6 with TRBJ2-7; tentative D call: TRBD2 (5 bases). Trimming took 1 base from V and 0 from J, leaving 8 bases between them. CDR3 size: 14 residues. Looked up from germline, CDR1 is SGHDT and CDR2 is YYEEEE. The CDR3 DNA reads TGTGCCAGCAGCTTGTCGGGGAGCTCCTACGAGCAGTACTTC. Protein sequence: CASSLSGSSYEQYF.

The chain links TRBV6-4 to TRBJ1-2; TRBD1 matches at 9 bases. V lost 0 bases to trimming and J lost 0 bases; unmatched junction nucleotides: 8. Germline V gene sequence: CDR1 MRHNA, CDR2 SNTAGT. This CDR3 is built from 18 residues. CDR3 in amino acids: CASSDSTRDRATNYGYTF. The DNA of the CDR3 is TGTGCCAGCAGTGACTCGACTCGGGACAGGGCCACTAACTATGGCTACACCTTC.

The chain links TRBV4-1 to TRBJ1-2, with D hard to call. Germline V lookup: CDR1 MGHRA, CDR2 YSYEKL. V lost 3 bases and J lost 6, with 14 bases in between. The CDR3 sequence is 14 residues long. This CDR3 is CASSQERGRDGYTF. DNA of the CDR3: TGCGCCAGCAGCCAGGAAAGAGGTCGGGATGGCTACACCTTC.

V usage is TRBV13 and J usage is TRBJ2-7; TRBD2 might be the D (5 bases). Trimming took 0 bases from V and 3 from J, leaving 12 bases between them. This CDR3 contains 15 residues. The germline gives CDR1 PRHDT, CDR2 FYEKMQ (reference sequence). The CDR3 bases are TGTGCCAGCAGCTTAGGCCTCGCGGGTCTCTACGAGCAGTACTTC. It translates to CASSLGLAGLYEQYF.

V and J are TRBV7-8 and TRBJ2-7, with 10 bases identical to TRBD2. The CDR3 has 15 amino acids. The V segment lost 6 bases and the J segment 2 bases; nucleotides outside the gene matches: 7. Looked up from germline, CDR1 is SGHVS and CDR2 is FQNEAQ. The CDR3 here is CASSFMTSGPYEQYF. In DNA, the CDR3 is TGTGCCAGCAGTTTTATGACTAGCGGGCCCTACGAGCAGTACTTC.

The chain couples TRBV3-1 (or the pseudogene TRBV3-2) to TRBJ1-2; TRBD1 matches at 7 bases. The germline V gene encodes CDR1 LGHDT and CDR2 YNNKEL (reference sequence). Unmatched junction bases numbered 6, after V lost 1 base and J lost 1 base. The length of the CDR3 is 16 residues. The CDR3 nucleotides read TGTGCCAGCAGCCAAGCGACAGGGAATAGTAACTATGGCTACACCTTC. It yields the protein CASSQATGNSNYGYTF.

The J gene is TRBJ2-1, the V gene TRBV13, with TRBD2 matching 8 bases. CDR3 length equals 16 residues. V was clipped by 5 bases and J by 6 bases; unmatched bases: 12. Per the germline V gene, CDR1 is PRHDT and CDR2 is FYEKMQ (reference sequence). CDR3 coding DNA: TGTGCCAGCAGCCCCTCCGGGACTAGGGGATTCAATGAGCAGTTCTTC. This sequence encodes CASSPSGTRGFNEQFF.

This chain uses TRBV13 with TRBJ1-2; tentatively, D is TRBD1 (6 bases). The CDR3 covers 14 residues. Germline V gene sequence: CDR1 PRHDT, CDR2 FYEKMQ (reference sequence). Trimming stripped 5 bases from V and 2 bases from J, with 12 bases between. The CDR3 DNA sequence: TGTGCCAGCAGCCCCCGGACAGAGAACTATGGCTACACCTTC. It yields the protein CASSPRTENYGYTF.

The V call is TRBV18, the J call TRBJ2-7; 8 positions agree with TRBD1. The CDR3 extends over 15 amino acids. V lost 4 bases to trimming and J lost 0 bases; unmatched junction nucleotides: 5. Germline V CDR1 and CDR2: KGHSH, LQKENI. CDR3 nucleotides: TGTGCCAGCTCACAGGGACAGGCTAGCTCCTACGAGCAGTACTTC. Amino acids: CASSQGQASSYEQYF.

The rearrangement uses TRBV19 and TRBJ1-1; 11 bases map to TRBD1. The CDR3 is 18 residues long. Trimming removed 6 bases from V and 1 base from J; junction bases left unmatched: 13. From germline, CDR1 is LNHDA and CDR2 SQIVND (reference sequence). CDR3 in DNA: TGTGCCAGTAGCCTCTCCGGGACAGGGGGGCTACGGAACACTGAAGCTTTCTTT. This translates into CASSLSGTGGLRNTEAFF. Complete variable domain (other parts from reference TRBV19 and TRBJ1-1): DGGITQSPKYLFRKEGQNVTLSCEQNLNHDAMYWYRQDPGQGLRLIYYSQIVNDFQKGDIAEGYSVSREKKESFPLTVTSAQKNPTAFYLCASSLSGTGGLRNTEAFFGQGTRLTVV.

V is TRBV6-5 and J is TRBJ1-1, with D perhaps TRBD1 (5 bases). With 4 bases removed from V and 1 base from J, the gap between germline ends came to 13 bases. Germline V gene sequence: CDR1 MNHEY, CDR2 SVGAGI. CDR3 length: 15 amino acids. CDR3 sequence reads: CASSLIGGSNTEAFF. The CDR3 DNA sequence: TGTGCCAGCAGTTTGATTGGGGGGTCGAACACTGAAGCTTTCTTT.

The chain employs TRBV29-1 and TRBJ1-6; 7 bases line up with TRBD1. The length of the CDR3 is 14 residues. Germline CDR1 reads SQVTM; CDR2 reads ANQGSEA. This CDR3 is CTPPKGTANSPLHF. The CDR3 DNA reads TGCACCCCACCAAAGGGGACAGCGAATTCACCCCTCCACTTT. Supplemented by reference TRBV29-1 and TRBJ1-6, the full variable domain reads SAVISQKPSRDICQRGTSLTIQCQVDSQVTMMFWYRQQPGQSLTLIATANQGSEATYESGFVIDKFPISRPNLTFSTLTVSNMSPEDSSIYLCTPPKGTANSPLHFGNGTRLTVT.

The chain is built from TRBV24-1 and TRBJ2-1, with TRBD2 identical over 8 bases. The J segment lost 8 bases and the V segment lost 5 bases, leaving 7 bases of the junction unmatched. CDR1 is KGHDR and CDR2 is SFDVKD in the germline V gene. This CDR3 has 14 residues. The CDR3, as DNA: TGTGCCACCAGTGTAGCGGGAATCGTAGATGAGCAGTTCTTC. Amino acid sequence: CATSVAGIVDEQFF.

Here the CDR3 DNA reads TGTGCCAGCAGATCGCCAGGGGGAGCTGAAAAACTGTTTTTT. This encodes CASRSPGGAEKLFF. V and J are TRBV28 and TRBJ1-4; 7 nucleotides agree with TRBD1. V lost 6 bases to trimming and J lost 7 bases; unmatched junction nucleotides: 8. The germline V gene encodes CDR1 MDHEN and CDR2 SYDVKM. This CDR3 comprises 14 residues.